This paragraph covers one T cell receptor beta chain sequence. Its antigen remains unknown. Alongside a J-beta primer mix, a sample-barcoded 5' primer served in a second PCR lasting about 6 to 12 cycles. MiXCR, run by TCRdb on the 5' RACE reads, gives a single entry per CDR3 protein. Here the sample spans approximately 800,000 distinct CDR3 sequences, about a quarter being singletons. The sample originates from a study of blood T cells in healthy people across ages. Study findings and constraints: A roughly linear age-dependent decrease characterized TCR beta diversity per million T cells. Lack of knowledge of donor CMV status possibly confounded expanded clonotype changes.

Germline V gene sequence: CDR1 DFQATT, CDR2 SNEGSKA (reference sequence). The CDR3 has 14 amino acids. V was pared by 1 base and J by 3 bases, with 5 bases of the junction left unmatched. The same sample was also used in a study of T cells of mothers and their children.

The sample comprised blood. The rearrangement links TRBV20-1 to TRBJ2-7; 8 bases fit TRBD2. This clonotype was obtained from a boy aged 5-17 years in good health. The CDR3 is CSARVAGIGYEQYF. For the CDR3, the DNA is TGCAGTGCTAGAGTAGCGGGAATTGGCTACGAGCAGTACTTC.